These T cell receptor beta chains were read from a single sample in a study of cytomegalovirus exposure and HLA in healthy donors. Produced via immunoSEQ multiplex PCR; TCRdb's table is partial and in-frame only. The repertoire holds approximately 150,000 clones, with 70% to 75% as singletons. Sequencing was carried out using PBMCs. Source of these receptors: a man aged 18 to 29 in good health and CMV-seropositive. CDR3s leave out the opening cysteine and the closing phenylalanine or tryptophan.

V gene: TRBV2; CDR3 protein: ASARRTLPAEKLF
V gene: TRBV5-1; CDR3 protein: ASSLEPTGQGIYGQY
V gene: TRBV30; CDR3 protein: ASILAGGDTQY
V gene: TRBV5-1; CDR3 protein: ASSTSSLTGLF
V gene: TRBV6-1; CDR3 protein: ASSSQGSGTEAF
V gene: TRBV7-6; CDR3 protein: ASSLGPPSTDTQY
V gene: TRBV5-1; CDR3 protein: ASSLEWGQGPNTEAF
V gene: TRBV29-1; CDR3 protein: SVVGRGTNYGYT
V gene: TRBV5-1; CDR3 protein: ASSRDRGGNEKLF
V gene: TRBV6-1; CDR3 protein: ASSEPQAGPNQPQH
V gene: TRBV2; CDR3 protein: ASSAEGSGYT
V gene: TRBV7-9; CDR3 protein: ASSLAGQGVTDTQY
V gene: TRBV14; CDR3 protein: ASSPGRGETQY
V gene: TRBV4-1; CDR3 protein: ASSQSGLGETQY
V gene: TRBV2; CDR3 protein: ANADRGNGGAF
V gene: TRBV30; CDR3 protein: AWSTSRGTEAF
V gene: TRBV19; CDR3 protein: ATSDGGLDTQY
V gene: TRBV7-2; CDR3 protein: ASSPDNTDTQY
V gene: TRBV9; CDR3 protein: ASSVEGLAVNEQF
V gene: TRBV7-9; CDR3 protein: ASSLAGSRDNEQF
V gene: TRBV10-3; CDR3 protein: AISESTWETNEKLF
V gene: TRBV6-1; CDR3 protein: ASTGGLYSEAF
V gene: TRBV2; CDR3 protein: ASSPGLLYNEQF
V gene: TRBV30; CDR3 protein: AWSETSGQVY
V gene: TRBV30; CDR3 protein: AWGTSGYNEQF
V gene: TRBV15; CDR3 protein: ATSSAVAGPMSNIQY
V gene: TRBV11-2; CDR3 protein: ASSFLSVSYSNTGELF
V gene: TRBV2; CDR3 protein: ASVYGVDGYT
V gene: TRBV4-1; CDR3 protein: ASSQDRGSPEAF
V gene: TRBV6-5; CDR3 protein: ASSYSGLVNTGELF
V gene: TRBV11-2; CDR3 protein: ASSLGTRRGFATNEKLF
V gene: TRBV6-1; CDR3 protein: ASSGGLVIGQVYGYT
V gene: TRBV9; CDR3 protein: ASSEGQGADTDTQY
V gene: TRBV5-4; CDR3 protein: ASSRSQGGDTEAF
V gene: TRBV6-6; CDR3 protein: ASSQLSNQPQH
V gene: TRBV7-9; CDR3 protein: ASSSTGWQETQY
V gene: TRBV12-5; CDR3 protein: ASGLAQGGRNEQF
V gene: TRBV12-5; CDR3 protein: ASAWGGNEQF
V gene: TRBV5-1; CDR3 protein: ASSAPAGARNEQF
V gene: TRBV7-2; CDR3 protein: ASSPSSFRGDADNEQF
V gene: TRBV29-1; CDR3 protein: SAGHPNTEAF
V gene: TRBV7-6; CDR3 protein: ASSLSPLGAGGPAETQY
V gene: TRBV11-1; CDR3 protein: ASSHRQAEAAF
V gene: TRBV5-4; CDR3 protein: ASSLGPGLVPDEQF
V gene: TRBV28; CDR3 protein: ASTKQGAYGEAF